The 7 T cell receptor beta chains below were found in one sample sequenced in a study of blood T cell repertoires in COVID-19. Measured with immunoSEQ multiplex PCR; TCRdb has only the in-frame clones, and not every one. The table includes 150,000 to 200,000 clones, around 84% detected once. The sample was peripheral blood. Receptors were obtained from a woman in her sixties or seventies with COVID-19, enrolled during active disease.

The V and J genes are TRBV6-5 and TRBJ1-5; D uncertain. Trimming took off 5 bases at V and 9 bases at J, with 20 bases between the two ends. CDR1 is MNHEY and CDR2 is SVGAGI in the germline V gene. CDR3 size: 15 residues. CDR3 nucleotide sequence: TGTGCCAGCAGTCCTCAAGAGGGCGGGTTGCGGCCCCAGCATTTT. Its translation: CASSPQEGGLRPQHF.

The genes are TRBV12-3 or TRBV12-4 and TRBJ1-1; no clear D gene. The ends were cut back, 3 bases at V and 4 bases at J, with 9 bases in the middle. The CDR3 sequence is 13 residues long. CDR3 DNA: TGTGCCAGCAGTTTGGTACGGAGCACTGAAGCTTTCTTT. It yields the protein CASSLVRSTEAFF.

As DNA, the CDR3 is TGTGCCAGCAGCACCCCTAACAATGAGCAGTTCTTC. Its translation: CASSTPNNEQFF. The chain joins TRBV5-4 to TRBJ2-1, with D unresolved. Germline V gene lookup returns CDR1 SGHNT and CDR2 YYREEE (reference sequence). V was shortened by 4 bases and J by 5 bases, with 7 bases between the two germline ends. The CDR3 covers 12 residues.

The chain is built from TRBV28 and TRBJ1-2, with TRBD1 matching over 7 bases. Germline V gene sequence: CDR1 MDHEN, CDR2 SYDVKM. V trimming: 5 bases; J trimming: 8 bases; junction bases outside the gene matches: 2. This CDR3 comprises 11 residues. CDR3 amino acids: CASSDRDGYTF. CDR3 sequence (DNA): TGTGCCAGCAGTGACAGGGACGGCTACACCTTC.

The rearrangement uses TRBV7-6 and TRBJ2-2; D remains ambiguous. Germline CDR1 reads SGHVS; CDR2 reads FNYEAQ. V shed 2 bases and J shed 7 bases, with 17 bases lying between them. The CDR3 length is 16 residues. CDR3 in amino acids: CASSLQTPVIGGELFF. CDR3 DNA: TGTGCCAGCAGCTTACAGACTCCTGTAATCGGCGGGGAGCTGTTTTTT.

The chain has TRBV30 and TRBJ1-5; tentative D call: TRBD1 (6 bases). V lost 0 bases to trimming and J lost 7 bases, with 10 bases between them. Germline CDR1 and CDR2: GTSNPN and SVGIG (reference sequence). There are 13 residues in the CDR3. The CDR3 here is CAWSVFQGQPQHF. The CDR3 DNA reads TGTGCCTGGAGTGTTTTCCAGGGGCAGCCCCAGCATTTT.

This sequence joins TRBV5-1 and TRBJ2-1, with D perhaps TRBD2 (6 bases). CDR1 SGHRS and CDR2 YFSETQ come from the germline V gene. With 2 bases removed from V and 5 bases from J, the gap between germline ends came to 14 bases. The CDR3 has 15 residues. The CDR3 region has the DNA TGCGCCAGCAGCTTAGGAGGGGTAAATAACAATGAGCAGTTCTTC. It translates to CASSLGGVNNNEQFF.